One and the same sample provided the 19 T cell receptor beta chains below, sequenced in a study of T cell responses to AZD1222 COVID-19 vaccine. The repertoire was sequenced with immunoSEQ multiplex PCR; TCRdb's copy has only in-frame clones and lacks some. Of some 160,000 clones listed, approximately 91% are singletons. Sequencing used peripheral blood, obtained 28 days after the second AZD1222 dose. The receptors derive from an adult who received the AZD1222 COVID-19 vaccine.

The chain joins TRBV6-1 to TRBJ1-6; D uncertain. This CDR3 comprises 15 residues. Trimming shortened V by 1 base and J by 7 bases, and 11 bases separated the two germline ends. In germline, CDR1 is MNHNS, CDR2 SASEGT. CDR3 sequence: CASSEGKGSNSPLHF. The CDR3 nucleotides are TGTGCCAGCAGTGAAGGAAAGGGATCGAATTCACCCCTCCACTTT.

The rearrangement links TRBV6-5 to TRBJ1-6; possible D gene TRBD1, 6 bases. Trimming pared 0 bases from V and 8 bases from J, leaving 11 bases between. CDR1 is MNHEY, CDR2 SVGAGI, per germline. The CDR3 sequence is 15 residues long. The CDR3 region is CASSYSWGADSPLHF. CDR3 DNA: TGTGCCAGCAGTTACTCCTGGGGGGCAGATTCACCCCTCCACTTT.

Here the CDR3 DNA reads TGTGCCAGCAGCAAACTCCGCAAGCGGGGAAACACCATATATTTT. Protein: CASSKLRKRGNTIYF. V usage is TRBV6-5 and J usage is TRBJ1-3; D uncertain. CDR1 is MNHEY, CDR2 SVGAGI, per germline. V gave up 6 bases and J gave up 4 bases, with 16 bases separating them. The CDR3 is 15 amino acids.

The chain employs TRBV2 and TRBJ1-6; D is ambiguous. This CDR3 contains 12 residues. V lost 5 bases and J 8 bases, leaving 7 bases between the germline ends. Germline CDR1 and CDR2: SNHLY and FYNNEI. The CDR3 bases are TGTGCCAGCAGTATCGGGGATTCACCCCTCCACTTT. Translating it yields CASSIGDSPLHF.

V gene TRBV30 combines with J gene TRBJ2-2, with TRBD2 matching over 8 bases. V dropped 4 bases and J dropped 5; count of bases not matched to a gene: 6. Germline CDR1 is GTSNPN and CDR2 is SVGIG (reference sequence). This CDR3 spans 14 amino acids. This CDR3 reads CAWTDGGGTGELFF. The CDR3 region has the DNA TGTGCCTGGACGGACGGGGGGGGAACCGGGGAGCTGTTTTTT.

The rearrangement joins TRBV4-1 to TRBJ2-2; tentatively, D is TRBD2 (5 bases). CDR3 length equals 14 residues. V shed 0 bases and J shed 8 bases, with 10 bases lying between them. Germline loops: CDR1 MGHRA, CDR2 YSYEKL. The CDR3 bases are TGCGCCAGCAGCCAAGATCGAGGGCTTGGGGAGCTGTTTTTT. Its translation is CASSQDRGLGELFF.

The chain is built from TRBV6-1 and TRBJ1-6; D might be TRBD1 (5 bases). Trimming removed 1 base from V and 8 bases from J, with 15 bases in between. This CDR3 spans 16 amino acids. Per the germline V gene, CDR1 is MNHNS and CDR2 is SASEGT. CDR3 residues: CASSEDLGSGHSPLHF. CDR3 nucleotide sequence: TGTGCCAGCAGTGAAGATCTAGGGTCAGGGCATTCACCCCTCCACTTT.

The chain has TRBV10-2 and TRBJ2-3, with 9 bases lining up with TRBD2. Per the germline V gene, CDR1 is WSHSY and CDR2 is SAAADI. V lost 4 bases, J lost 2 bases, and 13 bases stayed unmatched. This CDR3 is 18 amino acids long. Here the CDR3 DNA reads TGCGCCAGCAGTGGCTCGAGCGGGGGGCCAACCCTCACAGATACGCAGTATTTT. Its protein is CASSGSSGGPTLTDTQYF.

This chain joins TRBV6-5 and TRBJ2-1; D perhaps matches TRBD1 (8 bases). Per germline, CDR1 MNHEY and CDR2 SVGAGI. The ends were cut back, 6 bases at V and 1 base at J, with 13 bases in the middle. The CDR3 covers 15 residues. The CDR3 DNA reads as TGTGCCAGCAGAGGACAGGGAGGGTCCTACAATGAGCAGTTCTTC. Translation gives CASRGQGGSYNEQFF.

The chain carries TRBV7-9 and TRBJ1-4; the match to TRBD1 covers 7 bases. Looked up from germline, CDR1 is SEHNR and CDR2 is FQNEAQ (reference sequence). This CDR3 is 15 amino acids long. J was trimmed by 7 bases and V by 8 bases; bases with no gene match: 13. The CDR3 region has the DNA TGTGCCAGCGCCCCCCCACAGGGGCAAACTGAAAAACTGTTTTTT. Translated, it gives CASAPPQGQTEKLFF.

V gene TRBV9 combines with J gene TRBJ1-5; 9 bases agree with TRBD1. Germline V gene lookup returns CDR1 SGDLS and CDR2 YYNGEE. The CDR3 is 14 residues long. V gave up 3 bases and J gave up 7 bases; unmatched junction bases: 5. CDR3 sequence: CASSGGQGSQPQHF. The CDR3 DNA reads TGTGCCAGCAGCGGGGGACAGGGAAGCCAGCCCCAGCATTTT.

The V call is TRBV27, the J call TRBJ1-2; D is unresolved. Deletions cut 8 bases from V and 0 bases from J, with 13 bases between. This CDR3 spans 14 amino acids. In germline, CDR1 is MNHEY, CDR2 SMNVEV (reference sequence). CDR3 nucleotide sequence: TGTGCCAGCGCTAGGGAGGATCCTAACTATGGCTACACCTTC. It encodes CASAREDPNYGYTF.

The V call is TRBV3-1 (or the pseudogene TRBV3-2), the J call TRBJ2-7, with TRBD2 identical over 13 bases. Germline V gene sequence: CDR1 LGHDT, CDR2 YNNKEL (reference sequence). The CDR3 is 17 residues long. V dropped 4 bases and J dropped 7; count of bases not matched to a gene: 13. As DNA, the CDR3 is TGTGCCAGCAGCCCTACCGGGACTAGCGGGAAATCGGGAGAGCAGTACTTC. Translating gives CASSPTGTSGKSGEQYF.

The chain joins TRBV13 to TRBJ2-5; D is possibly TRBD1 (6 bases). Trimming cost V 5 bases and J 0 bases, with 10 bases left between them. This CDR3 is 14 amino acids long. Germline loops: CDR1 PRHDT, CDR2 FYEKMQ (reference sequence). CDR3 residues: CASSITGNQETQYF. The CDR3 region has the DNA TGTGCCAGCAGCATAACAGGGAACCAAGAGACCCAGTACTTC.

V and J are TRBV20-1 and TRBJ1-1; D remains ambiguous. Germline CDR1 and CDR2: DFQATT and SNEGSKA (reference sequence). V lost 6 bases and J lost 5, with 10 bases in between. The CDR3 is 11 amino acids. The CDR3 here is CSASRVTEAFF. The CDR3 DNA reads as TGCAGTGCATCTCGGGTAACTGAAGCTTTCTTT.

This rearrangement joins TRBV4-1 to TRBJ1-3; D possibly corresponds to TRBD1 (6 bases). V lost 3 bases to trimming and J lost 4 bases, with 7 bases between them. Looked up from germline, CDR1 is MGHRA and CDR2 is YSYEKL. This CDR3 contains 13 residues. Here the CDR3 reads CASSQDSGNTIYF. The CDR3 bases are TGCGCCAGCAGCCAGGACAGCGGAAACACCATATATTTT.

This chain connects TRBV9 to TRBJ1-5; D unclear. Germline V gene sequence: CDR1 SGDLS, CDR2 YYNGEE. V lost 4 bases and J lost 5, with 16 bases in between. This CDR3 contains 15 residues. CDR3 region: CASSPGGPGDQPQHF. The CDR3 nucleotides read TGTGCCAGCAGCCCCGGCGGGCCCGGGGATCAGCCCCAGCATTTT.

This chain links TRBV7-2 with TRBJ2-5; D gene ambiguous. CDR3 length: 13 residues. Germline V CDR1 and CDR2: SGHTA, FQGNSA. The V gene lost 1 base and the J gene lost 5 bases, with 8 bases spanning the gap. DNA of the CDR3: TGTGCCAGCAGCTTAGTAGGTGGTGAGACCCAGTACTTC. Amino acids: CASSLVGGETQYF. Using reference TRBV7-2 and TRBJ2-5 for the parts outside the CDR3, the full variable domain is GAGVSQSPSNKVTEKGKDVELRCDPISGHTALYWYRQSLGQGLEFLIYFQGNSAPDKSGLPSDRFSAERTGGSVSTLTIQRTQQEDSAVYLCASSLVGGETQYFGPGTRLLVL.

The genes are TRBV25-1 and TRBJ2-7, with D perhaps given as TRBD1 or TRBD2 (5 bases each). The length of the CDR3 is 12 residues. CDR1 MGHDK and CDR2 SYGVNS come from the germline V gene. V was trimmed by 8 bases and J by 7 bases, leaving 15 bases between them. CDR3 nucleotide sequence: TGTGCCAGCGGAAGGGGTACGGGAGAGCAGTACTTC. This gives the protein CASGRGTGEQYF.